This record concerns one TCR beta chain sequence. In the study's own analysis: Cell counts per sample came from amplifying reference gene primers. This table comes from immunoSEQ multiplex PCR, and its TCRdb copy is limited to in-frame clones, with some not included. The V and J calls and clone size were taken over from that table, and D and trimming were inferred from the DNA. In the table there are roughly 290,000 clones, roughly 86% of which are singletons. This entry belongs to a study of blood T cell repertoires in COVID-19. The CDR3 extends over 16 amino acids. The germline V gene has CDR1 SGHTA and CDR2 FQGNSA. Trimming removed 2 bases at V and 2 bases at J, with 16 bases between.

Sequencing was carried out using peripheral blood. The sequence came from a woman between 50 and 59 years old who had recovered from COVID-19. This chain links TRBV7-2 with TRBJ2-7; TRBD2 is a possible D gene (6 bases). CDR3 nucleotide sequence: TGTGCCAGCAGCTTATCTGCGGGACGGACCCCCTACGAGCAGTACTTC. Protein sequence: CASSLSAGRTPYEQYF.